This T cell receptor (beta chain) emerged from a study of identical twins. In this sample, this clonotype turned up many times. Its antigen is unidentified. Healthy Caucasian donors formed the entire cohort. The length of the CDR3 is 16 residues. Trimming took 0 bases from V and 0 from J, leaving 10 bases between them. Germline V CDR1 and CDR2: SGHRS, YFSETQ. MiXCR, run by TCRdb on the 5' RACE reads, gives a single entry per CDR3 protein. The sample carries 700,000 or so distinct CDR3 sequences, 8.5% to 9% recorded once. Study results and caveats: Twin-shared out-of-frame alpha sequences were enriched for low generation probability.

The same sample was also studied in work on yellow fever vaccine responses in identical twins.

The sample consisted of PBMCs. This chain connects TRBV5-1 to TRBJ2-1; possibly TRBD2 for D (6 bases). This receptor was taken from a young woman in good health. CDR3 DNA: TGCGCCAGCAGCTTGGGGCTAGCGAGCTCCTACAATGAGCAGTTCTTC. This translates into CASSLGLASSYNEQFF.